This is a list of T cell receptor beta chains from one sample in a study of T cell changes during pregnancy in multiple sclerosis. Using immunoSEQ multiplex PCR, the repertoire was profiled, and TCRdb retains in-frame clones only, with some absent. The sample holds fewer than 70,000 clones, approximately 87% seen once. The sample taken for sequencing was peripheral blood from another person, used as feeder cells. These receptors were taken from a human donor whose cells served as feeder cells for cultures in a pregnancy study. Each CDR3 is given with its conserved first and last residue. The D gene is left open where the match is weak.

D: TRBD2
V: TRBV4-3
J: TRBJ2-1
CDR3: CASSQELAGEGNEQFF

D: NA
V: TRBV5-1
J: TRBJ2-5
CDR3: CASSFKKTQYF

D: NA
V: TRBV7-9
J: TRBJ2-3
CDR3: CASSSPGGGRTVTDTQYF

D: NA
V: TRBV5-1
J: TRBJ1-1
CDR3: CASSLDLLGVGTEAFF

D: NA
V: TRBV2
J: TRBJ2-3
CDR3: CASSAGLGDTQYF

D: NA
V: TRBV5-6
J: TRBJ2-5
CDR3: CASSPGQTWRRETQYF

D: NA
V: TRBV5-4
J: TRBJ2-7
CDR3: CASSLVSGGGAGEQYF

D: NA
V: TRBV2
J: TRBJ1-1
CDR3: CASSDRGGSNEAFF

D: NA
V: TRBV6-1
J: TRBJ1-2
CDR3: CASSSAGSYGYTF

D: NA
V: TRBV7-2
J: TRBJ2-7
CDR3: CASSLALGYPEQYF